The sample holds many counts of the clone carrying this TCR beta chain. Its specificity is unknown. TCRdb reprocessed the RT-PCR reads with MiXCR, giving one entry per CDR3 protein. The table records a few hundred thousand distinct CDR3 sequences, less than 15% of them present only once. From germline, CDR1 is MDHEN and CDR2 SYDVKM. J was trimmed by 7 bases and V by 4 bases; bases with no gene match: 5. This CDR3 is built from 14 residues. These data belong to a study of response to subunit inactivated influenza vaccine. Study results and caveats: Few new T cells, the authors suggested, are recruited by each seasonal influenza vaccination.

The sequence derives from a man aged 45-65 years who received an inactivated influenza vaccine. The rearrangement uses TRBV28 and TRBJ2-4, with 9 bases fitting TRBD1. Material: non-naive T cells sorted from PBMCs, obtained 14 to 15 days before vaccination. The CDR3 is CASSSRTGVNIQYF. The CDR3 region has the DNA TGTGCCAGCAGTTCCCGGACAGGGGTGAACATTCAGTACTTC.